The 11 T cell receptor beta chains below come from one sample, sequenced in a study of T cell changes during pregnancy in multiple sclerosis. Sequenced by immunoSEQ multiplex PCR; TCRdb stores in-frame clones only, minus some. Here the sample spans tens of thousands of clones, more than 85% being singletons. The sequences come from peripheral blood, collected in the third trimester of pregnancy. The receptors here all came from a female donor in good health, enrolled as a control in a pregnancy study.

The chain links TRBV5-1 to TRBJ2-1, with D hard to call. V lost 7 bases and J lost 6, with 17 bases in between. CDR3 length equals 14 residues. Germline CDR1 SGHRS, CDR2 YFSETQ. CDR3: CASSPARRPNEQFF. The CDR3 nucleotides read TGCGCCAGCTCCCCGGCTAGACGGCCCAATGAGCAGTTCTTC.

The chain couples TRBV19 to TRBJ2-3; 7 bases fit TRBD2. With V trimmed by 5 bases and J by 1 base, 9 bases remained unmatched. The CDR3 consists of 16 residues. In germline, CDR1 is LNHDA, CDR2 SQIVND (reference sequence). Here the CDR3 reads CASSRLGGSGTDTQYF. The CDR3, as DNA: TGTGCCAGTAGTCGCCTTGGCGGGAGTGGCACAGATACGCAGTATTTT.

The CDR3 nucleotides are TGTGCCAGTAGTTTCGGACAGAAGTACGAGCAGTACTTC. It is translated as CASSFGQKYEQYF. The chain uses TRBV19 and TRBJ2-7; D is possibly TRBD1 (6 bases). Germline V gene lookup returns CDR1 LNHDA and CDR2 SQIVND (reference sequence). This CDR3 has 13 residues. V was cut by 5 bases and J by 4 bases, with 12 bases left in between.

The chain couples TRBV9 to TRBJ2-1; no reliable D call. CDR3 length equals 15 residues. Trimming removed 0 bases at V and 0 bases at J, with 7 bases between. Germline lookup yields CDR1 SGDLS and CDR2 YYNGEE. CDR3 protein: CASSVESPSYNEQFF. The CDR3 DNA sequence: TGTGCCAGCAGCGTAGAGAGCCCCTCCTACAATGAGCAGTTCTTC. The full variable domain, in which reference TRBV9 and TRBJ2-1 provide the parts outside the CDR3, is DSGVTQTPKHLITATGQRVTLRCSPRSGDLSVYWYQQSLDQGLQFLIQYYNGEERAKGNILERFSAQQFPDLHSELNLSSLELGDSALYFCASSVESPSYNEQFFGPGTRLTVL.

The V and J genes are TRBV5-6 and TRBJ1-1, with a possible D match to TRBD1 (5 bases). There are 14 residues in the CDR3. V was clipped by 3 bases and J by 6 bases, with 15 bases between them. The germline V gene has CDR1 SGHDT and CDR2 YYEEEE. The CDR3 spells CASSSLRGVAEAFF. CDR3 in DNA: TGTGCCAGCAGCTCCCTCCGGGGGGTAGCTGAAGCTTTCTTT.

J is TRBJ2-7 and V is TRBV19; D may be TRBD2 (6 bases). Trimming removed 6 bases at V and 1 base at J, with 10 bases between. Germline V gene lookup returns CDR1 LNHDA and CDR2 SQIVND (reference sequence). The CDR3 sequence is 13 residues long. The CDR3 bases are TGTGCCAGTAGCTCGGGAGTTTCCTACGAGCAGTACTTC. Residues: CASSSGVSYEQYF.

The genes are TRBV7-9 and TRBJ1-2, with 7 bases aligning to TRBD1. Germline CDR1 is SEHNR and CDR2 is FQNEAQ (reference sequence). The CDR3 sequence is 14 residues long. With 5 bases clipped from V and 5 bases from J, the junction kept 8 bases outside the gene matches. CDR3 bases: TGTGCCAGCAGCCCAACAGGGGCCCCGTATGGCTACACCTTC. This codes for CASSPTGAPYGYTF.

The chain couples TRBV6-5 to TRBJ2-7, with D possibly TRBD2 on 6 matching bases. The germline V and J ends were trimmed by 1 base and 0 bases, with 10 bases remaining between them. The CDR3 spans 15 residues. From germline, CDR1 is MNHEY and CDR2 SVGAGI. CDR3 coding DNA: TGTGCCAGCAGTTACTTGGACGGGAGCTCCTACGAGCAGTACTTC. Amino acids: CASSYLDGSSYEQYF.

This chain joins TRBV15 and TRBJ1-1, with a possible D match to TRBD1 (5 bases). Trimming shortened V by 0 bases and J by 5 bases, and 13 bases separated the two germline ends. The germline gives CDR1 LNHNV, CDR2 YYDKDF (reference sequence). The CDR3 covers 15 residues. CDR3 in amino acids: CATSRDRVPGTEAFF. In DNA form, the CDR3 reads TGTGCCACCAGCAGAGATCGAGTCCCAGGGACTGAAGCTTTCTTT.

The CDR3 bases are TGTGCCAGCAGTGAGCGGAGGTTTGAAGCTTTCTTT. It codes for CASSERRFEAFF. The chain couples TRBV2 to TRBJ1-1, with D unclear. The CDR3 has 12 residues. The V and J ends lost 3 bases and 7 bases respectively, with 9 bases between them. Per germline, CDR1 SNHLY and CDR2 FYNNEI.

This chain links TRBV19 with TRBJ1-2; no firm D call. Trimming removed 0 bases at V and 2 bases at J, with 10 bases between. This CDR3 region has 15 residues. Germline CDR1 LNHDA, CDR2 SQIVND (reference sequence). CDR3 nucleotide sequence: TGTGCCAGTAGTATAGATGTGGCAGGAAACTATGGCTACACCTTC. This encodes CASSIDVAGNYGYTF.